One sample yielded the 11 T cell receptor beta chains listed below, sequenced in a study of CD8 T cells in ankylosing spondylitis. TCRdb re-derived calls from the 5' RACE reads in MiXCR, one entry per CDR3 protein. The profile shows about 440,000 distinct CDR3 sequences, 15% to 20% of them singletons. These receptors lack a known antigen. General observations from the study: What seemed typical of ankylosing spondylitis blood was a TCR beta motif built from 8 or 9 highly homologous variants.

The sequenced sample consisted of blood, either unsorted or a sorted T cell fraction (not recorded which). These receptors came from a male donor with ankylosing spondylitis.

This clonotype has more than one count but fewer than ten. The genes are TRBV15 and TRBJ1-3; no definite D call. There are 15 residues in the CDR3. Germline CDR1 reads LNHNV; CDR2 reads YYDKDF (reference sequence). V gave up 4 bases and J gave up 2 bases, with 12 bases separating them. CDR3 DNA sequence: TGTGCCACCAGCACCCGCCGGCCAGCTGGAAACACCATATATTTT. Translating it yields CATSTRRPAGNTIYF.

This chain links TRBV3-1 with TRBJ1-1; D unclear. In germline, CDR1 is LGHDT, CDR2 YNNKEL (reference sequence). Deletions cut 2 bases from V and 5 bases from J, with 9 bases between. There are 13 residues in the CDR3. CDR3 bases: TGTGCCAGCAGCCAAACCGATTATACTGAAGCTTTCTTT. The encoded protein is CASSQTDYTEAFF.

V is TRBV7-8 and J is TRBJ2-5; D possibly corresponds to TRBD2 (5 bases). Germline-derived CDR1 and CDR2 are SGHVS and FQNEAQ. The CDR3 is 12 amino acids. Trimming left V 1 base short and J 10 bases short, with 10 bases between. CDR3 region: CASSLDEGSQYF. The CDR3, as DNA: TGTGCCAGCAGCTTAGATGAGGGTAGCCAGTACTTC.

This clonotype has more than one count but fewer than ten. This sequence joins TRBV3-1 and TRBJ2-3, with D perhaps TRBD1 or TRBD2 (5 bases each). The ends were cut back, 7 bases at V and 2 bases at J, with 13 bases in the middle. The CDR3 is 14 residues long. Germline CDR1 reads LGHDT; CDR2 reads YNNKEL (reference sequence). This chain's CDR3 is CASTRGGATDTQYF. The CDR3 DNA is TGTGCCAGCACCCGGGGTGGGGCCACAGATACGCAGTATTTT.

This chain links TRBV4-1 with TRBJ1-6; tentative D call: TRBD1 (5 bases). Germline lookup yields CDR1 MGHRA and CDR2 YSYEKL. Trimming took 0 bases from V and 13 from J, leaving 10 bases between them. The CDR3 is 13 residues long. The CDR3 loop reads CASSQDRVPPLHF. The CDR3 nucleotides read TGCGCCAGCAGCCAAGACAGGGTGCCCCCCCTCCACTTT.

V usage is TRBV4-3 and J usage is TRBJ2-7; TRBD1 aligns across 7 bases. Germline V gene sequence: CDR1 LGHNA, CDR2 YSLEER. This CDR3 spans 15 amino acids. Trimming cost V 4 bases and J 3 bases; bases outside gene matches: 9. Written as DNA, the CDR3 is TGCGCCAGCAGCCGGACCACCGGGGACAGCTACGAGCAGTACTTC. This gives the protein CASSRTTGDSYEQYF.

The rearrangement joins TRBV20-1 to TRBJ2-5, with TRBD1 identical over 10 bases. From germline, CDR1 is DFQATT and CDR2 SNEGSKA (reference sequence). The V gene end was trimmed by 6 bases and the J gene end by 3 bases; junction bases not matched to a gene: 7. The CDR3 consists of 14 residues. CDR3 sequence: CSARWTGGEETQYF. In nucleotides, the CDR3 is TGCAGTGCCAGGTGGACAGGGGGTGAAGAGACCCAGTACTTC.

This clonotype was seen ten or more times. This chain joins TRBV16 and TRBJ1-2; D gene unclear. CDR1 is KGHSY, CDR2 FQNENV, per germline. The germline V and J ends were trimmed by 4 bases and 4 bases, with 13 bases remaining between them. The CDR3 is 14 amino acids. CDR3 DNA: TGTGCCAGCAGCCCTGGAGGGTACGCCTATGGCTACACCTTC. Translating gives CASSPGGYAYGYTF.

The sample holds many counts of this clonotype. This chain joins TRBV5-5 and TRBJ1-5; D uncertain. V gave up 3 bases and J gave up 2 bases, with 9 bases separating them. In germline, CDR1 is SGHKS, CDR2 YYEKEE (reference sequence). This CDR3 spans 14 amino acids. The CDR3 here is CASSSYDGNQPQHF. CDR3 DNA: TGTGCCAGCAGCTCCTACGACGGCAATCAGCCCCAGCATTTT.

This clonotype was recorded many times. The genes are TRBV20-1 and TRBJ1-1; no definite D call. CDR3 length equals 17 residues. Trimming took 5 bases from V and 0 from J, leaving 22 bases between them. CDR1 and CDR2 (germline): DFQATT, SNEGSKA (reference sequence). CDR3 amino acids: CSAPSFEGADMNTEAFF. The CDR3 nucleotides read TGCAGTGCTCCTTCCTTCGAGGGCGCCGACATGAACACTGAAGCTTTCTTT.

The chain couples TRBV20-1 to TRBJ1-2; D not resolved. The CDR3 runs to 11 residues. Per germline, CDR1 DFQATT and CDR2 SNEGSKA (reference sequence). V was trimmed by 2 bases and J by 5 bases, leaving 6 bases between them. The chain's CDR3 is CSARKVYGYTF. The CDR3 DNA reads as TGCAGTGCTAGAAAGGTTTATGGCTACACCTTC.